This T cell receptor beta chain was profiled in a study of early T cells in non-severe SARS-CoV-2 infection. Study-level background: From unsorted whole blood, bulk RNA was sequenced, and the chains remained unpaired.

The CDR3 is 15 residues long. Trimming took 3 bases from V and 5 from J; bases not matched to a gene: 7. The germline CDR1 and CDR2 sequences are SEHNR and FQNEAQ (reference sequence). In its sample, this clonotype was seen a few times. Its antigen is unidentified. The study's findings and limits: VDJdb-based matching was biased toward anti-spike CD8 responses and missed private and CD4 specificities.

Unique molecular identifiers (one per individual cDNA molecule) were attached. Via MiXCR, TCRdb re-called the 5' RACE reads, giving one row per CDR3 protein. The data hold about 50,000 distinct CDR3 sequences, with less than 10% observed a single time. Sequences were derived from whole blood, sampled at baseline. The chain employs TRBV7-9 and TRBJ1-1; 9 bases line up with TRBD1. The TCR was taken from an adult who was a healthcare worker with PCR-confirmed SARS-CoV-2 infection or an uninfected control (not recorded which). CDR3 protein: CASSFLTGGFTEAFF. CDR3 coding DNA: TGTGCCAGCAGCTTTCTTACAGGGGGCTTTACTGAAGCTTTCTTT.